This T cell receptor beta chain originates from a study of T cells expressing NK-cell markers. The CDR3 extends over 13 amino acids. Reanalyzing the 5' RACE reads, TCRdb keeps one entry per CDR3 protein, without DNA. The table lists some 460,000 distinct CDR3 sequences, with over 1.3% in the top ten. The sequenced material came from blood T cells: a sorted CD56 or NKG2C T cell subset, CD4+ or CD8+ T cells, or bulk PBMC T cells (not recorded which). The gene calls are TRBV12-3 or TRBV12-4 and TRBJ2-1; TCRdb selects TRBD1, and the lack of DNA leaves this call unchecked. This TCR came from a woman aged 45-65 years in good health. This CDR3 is CASTLQGVDEQFF.